This T cell receptor beta chain was identified during a study of identical twins. The CDR3 consists of 16 residues. TCRdb itself ran the 5' RACE reads through MiXCR, one entry per CDR3 protein. The sample lists around 230,000 distinct CDR3 sequences; 5% to 7% were seen once. This clonotype has more than one count but fewer than ten. This same sample was also taken into another study, of T cells expressing NK-cell markers. That report adds: Sorted CD3+CD56+NKG2C+, CD3+CD56+NKG2C- and CD3+CD56-NKG2C+ T-cell subsets were beta-chain profiled. Of the CD8+ T cells in five or six donors, 1.0-7.0% belonged to dominant NKG2C+ clonotypes.

The chain links TRBV21-1 to TRBJ2-3; the table assigns TRBD1, which was not confirmed against the DNA. TRBV21-1 is annotated as a pseudogene. The TCR comes from a young woman in good health. The specimen sequenced was CD8+ T cells sorted from blood. In DNA, the CDR3 is TGTGCCAGCAGCAAACCTGGCAGGGTCCCCACAGATACGCAGTATTTT. This codes for CASSKPGRVPTDTQYF.